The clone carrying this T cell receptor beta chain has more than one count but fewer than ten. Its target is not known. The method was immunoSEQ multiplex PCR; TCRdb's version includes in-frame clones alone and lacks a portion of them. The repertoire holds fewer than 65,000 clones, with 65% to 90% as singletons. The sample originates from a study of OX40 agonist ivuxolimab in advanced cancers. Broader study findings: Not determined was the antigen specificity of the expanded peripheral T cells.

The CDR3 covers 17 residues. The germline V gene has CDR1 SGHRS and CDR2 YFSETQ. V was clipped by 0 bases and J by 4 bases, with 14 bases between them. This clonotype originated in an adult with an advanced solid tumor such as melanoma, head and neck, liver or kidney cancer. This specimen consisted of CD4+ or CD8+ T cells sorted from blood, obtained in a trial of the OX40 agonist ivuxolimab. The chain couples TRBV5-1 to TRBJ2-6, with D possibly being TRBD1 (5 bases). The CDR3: CASSLVLITGGANVLTF. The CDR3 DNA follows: TGCGCCAGCAGCTTGGTCCTAATAACAGGAGGGGCCAACGTCCTGACTTTC.